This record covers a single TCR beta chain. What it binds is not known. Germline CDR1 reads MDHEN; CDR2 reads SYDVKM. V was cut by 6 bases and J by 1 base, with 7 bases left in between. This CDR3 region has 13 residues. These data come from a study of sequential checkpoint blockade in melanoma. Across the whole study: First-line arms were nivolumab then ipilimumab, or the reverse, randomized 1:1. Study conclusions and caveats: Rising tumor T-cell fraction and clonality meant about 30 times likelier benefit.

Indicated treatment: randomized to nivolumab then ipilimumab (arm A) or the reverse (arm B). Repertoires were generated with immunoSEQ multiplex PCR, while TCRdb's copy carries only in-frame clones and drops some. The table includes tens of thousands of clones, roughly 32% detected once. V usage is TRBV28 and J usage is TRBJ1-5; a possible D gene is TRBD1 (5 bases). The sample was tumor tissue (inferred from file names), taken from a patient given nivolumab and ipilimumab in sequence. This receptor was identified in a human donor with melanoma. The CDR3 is CASRGTSNQPQHF. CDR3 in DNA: TGTGCCAGCAGGGGGACCAGCAATCAGCCCCAGCATTTT. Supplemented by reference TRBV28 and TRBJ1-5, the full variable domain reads DVKVTQSSRYLVKRTGEKVFLECVQDMDHENMFWYRQDPGLGLRLIYFSYDVKMKEKGDIPEGYSVSREKKERFSLILESASTNQTSMYLCASRGTSNQPQHFGDGTRLSIL.